The entry below describes one T cell receptor beta chain. Its antigen is as yet unknown. The PCR employed 60 Vbeta primers together with 13 Jbeta primers. Here immunoSEQ multiplex PCR was the method, and the copy in TCRdb shows in-frame clones only, minus some. With 55,000 to 85,000 clones in the sample, the ten largest clones hold over 1.5%. The data are from a study of cytomegalovirus exposure and HLA in healthy donors. At the level of the study: Among the 398 donors who were genotyped, about 80% fell in the genetic ancestry cluster that is associated with self-reported Caucasian donors.

Study conclusions and caveats: In terms of immune exposure information, only CMV serostatus was available. With later analysis, a missense DCLRE1C variant became linked to TCR beta V- and J-gene trimming. Many donors carried some public TCRs, although rarity characterized most TCR sequences.

The V segment lost 6 bases and the J segment 0 bases; nucleotides outside the gene matches: 5. Germline V gene sequence: CDR1 LNHDA, CDR2 SQIVND (reference sequence). This CDR3 has 15 amino acids. The sequence was obtained from a woman in her twenties or thirties in good health and CMV-seronegative. V gene TRBV19 combines with J gene TRBJ2-3, with 8 bases lining up with TRBD2. Source material: PBMCs. The CDR3 sequence is CASSLTSASTDTQYF. The CDR3 nucleotides read TGTGCCAGTAGCCTGACTAGCGCCAGCACAGATACGCAGTATTTT.